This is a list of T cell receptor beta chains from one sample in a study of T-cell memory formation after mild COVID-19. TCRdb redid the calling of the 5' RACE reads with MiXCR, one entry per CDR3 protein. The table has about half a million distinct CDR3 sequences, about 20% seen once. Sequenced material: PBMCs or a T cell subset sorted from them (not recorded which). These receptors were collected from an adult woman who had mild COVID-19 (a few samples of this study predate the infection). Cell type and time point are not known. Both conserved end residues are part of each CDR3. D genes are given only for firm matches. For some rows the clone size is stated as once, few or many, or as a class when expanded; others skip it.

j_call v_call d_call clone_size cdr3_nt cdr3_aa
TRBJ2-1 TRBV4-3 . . TGCGCCAGCAGCCAAGATGGCGCGGGCTACAATGAGCAGTTCTTC CASSQDGAGYNEQFF
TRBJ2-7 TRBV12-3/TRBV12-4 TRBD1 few TGTGCCAGCAGCCTCGACAGGGTAATTCCCTACGAGCAGTACTTC CASSLDRVIPYEQYF
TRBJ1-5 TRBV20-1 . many TGCAGTGCTAGAGATGGGGGCAATCAGCCCCAGCATTTT CSARDGGNQPQHF
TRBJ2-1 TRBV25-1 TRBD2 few TGTGCCAGCAGTGAAAGGCAAGCGGGAGGGCGGAATGAGCAGTTCTTC CASSERQAGGRNEQFF
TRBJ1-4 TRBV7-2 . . TGTGCCAGCAGCTCGGACTCAACTAATGAAAAACTGTTTTTT CASSSDSTNEKLFF
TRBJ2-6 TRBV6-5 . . TGTGCCAGCAGTTACGGACGCTCTGGGGCCAACGTCCTGACTTTC CASSYGRSGANVLTF
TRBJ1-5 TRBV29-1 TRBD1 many TGCAGCGTTCAAACAGGGGGCAATCAGCCCCAGCATTTT CSVQTGGNQPQHF
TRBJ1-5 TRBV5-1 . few TGCGCCAGCAGCGCCGACCCCGGGACCCTATCGCCCCAGCATTTT CASSADPGTLSPQHF
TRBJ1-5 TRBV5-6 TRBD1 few TGTGCCAGCAGCTTGACCACAGGGGGCGGTCAGCCCCAGCATTTT CASSLTTGGGQPQHF
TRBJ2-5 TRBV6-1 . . TGTGCCAGCAGTGAAGGGGGGCGTCGGTACGAGACCCAGTACTTC CASSEGGRRYETQYF
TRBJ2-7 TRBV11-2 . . TGTGCCAGCAGCTTAGACGTTGGGGGGAACTCTCATGGCTACGAGCAGTACTTC CASSLDVGGNSHGYEQYF
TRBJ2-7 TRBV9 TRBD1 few TGTGCCAGCAGCGGTACAGGGGGCGAGCAGTACTTC CASSGTGGEQYF
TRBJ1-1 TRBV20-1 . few TGCAGTGCTAGAGACGGGGGGCCTGAAGCTTTCTTT CSARDGGPEAFF
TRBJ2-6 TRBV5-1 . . TGCGCCAGCAGCTCACCGACCAGCTCTGGGGCCAACGTCCTGACTTTC CASSSPTSSGANVLTF
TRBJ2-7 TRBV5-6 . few TGTGCCAGCAGCTTGGTGGACGGGAACCTCTACGAGCAGTACTTC CASSLVDGNLYEQYF
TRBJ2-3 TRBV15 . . TGTGCCACCAGCAGAGATATCCGCACAGATACGCAGTATTTT CATSRDIRTDTQYF
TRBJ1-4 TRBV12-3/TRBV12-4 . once TGTGCCAGCAGCCCCACGGGGGAGGGATGGGGTAATGAAAAACTGTTTTTT CASSPTGEGWGNEKLFF
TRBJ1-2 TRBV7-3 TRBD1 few TGTGCCAGCAGCCAGACAGGGGGCTACTATGGCTACACCTTC CASSQTGGYYGYTF
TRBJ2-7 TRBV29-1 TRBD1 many TGCAGCGTTGAAGGACAGGGGGGCTACGAGCAGTACTTC CSVEGQGGYEQYF
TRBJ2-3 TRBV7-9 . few TGTGCCAGCAGCTTCTTGACAGGAGGAAGAGGCACAGATACGCAGTATTTT CASSFLTGGRGTDTQYF
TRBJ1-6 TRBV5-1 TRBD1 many TGCGCCAGCAGGCGGGGACAGGGGGCTTCCTATAATTCACCCCTCCACTTT CASRRGQGASYNSPLHF
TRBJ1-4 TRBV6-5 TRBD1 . TGTGCCAGCAGTAGCGGGACAGGGGGCACTAATGAAAAACTGTTTTTT CASSSGTGGTNEKLFF
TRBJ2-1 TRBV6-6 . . TGTGCCAGCAGGATGCTCATGGGGGCGAATGAGCAGTTCTTC CASRMLMGANEQFF
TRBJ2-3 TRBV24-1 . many TGTGCCACCAGTGATTACGGCAGGGTCGACGGCACAGATACGCAGTATTTT CATSDYGRVDGTDTQYF
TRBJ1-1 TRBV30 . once TGTGCCTGGAGTGTGGGAGGTCTCATGAACACTGAAGCTTTCTTT CAWSVGGLMNTEAFF
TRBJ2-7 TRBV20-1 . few TGCAGTGCTAGAGATGTGTCCCAGTCTGGCGAGCAGTACTTC CSARDVSQSGEQYF
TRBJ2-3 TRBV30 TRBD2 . TGTGCCTGGAGTGTCAATAGCGGGAGGGCCCCTACGCAGTATTTT CAWSVNSGRAPTQYF
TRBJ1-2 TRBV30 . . TGTGCCTGGACAAGCGGAGTGGGCTATGGCTACACCTTC CAWTSGVGYGYTF
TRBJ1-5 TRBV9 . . TGTGCCAGCAGCCCGACAGGCACAAGCAATCAGCCCCAGCATTTT CASSPTGTSNQPQHF
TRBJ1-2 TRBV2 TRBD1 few TGTGCCAGCAGTGGGGACAGGGTCTATGGCTACACCTTC CASSGDRVYGYTF
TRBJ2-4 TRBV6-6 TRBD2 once TGTGCCAGTCTAAGAGGGCTAGCGGGATCTAACAAAAACATTCAGTACTTC CASLRGLAGSNKNIQYF
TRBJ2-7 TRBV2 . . TGTGCCAGCAGTGAACCATTACTTTACGAGCAGTACTTC CASSEPLLYEQYF
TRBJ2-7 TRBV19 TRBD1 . TGTGCCAGTAGTATGGTAGGACAGGGCTACGAGCAGTACTTC CASSMVGQGYEQYF
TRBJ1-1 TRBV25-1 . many TGTGCCAGCAGTGAATATAGAGACACTGAAGCTTTCTTT CASSEYRDTEAFF
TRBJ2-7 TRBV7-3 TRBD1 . TGTGCCAGCAGCTTAGGGAGTCCGGGACAGGGCTACGAGCAGTACTTC CASSLGSPGQGYEQYF
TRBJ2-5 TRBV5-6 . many TGTGCCAGCAGCTCAGGGGAAGTCCAAGAGACCCAGTACTTC CASSSGEVQETQYF
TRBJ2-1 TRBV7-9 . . TGTGCCAGCAGCTTTCTAGCGAGCCACAATGAGCAGTTCTTC CASSFLASHNEQFF
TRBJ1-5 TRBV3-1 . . TGTGCCAGCAGCCAAGGGGCAGGGGGCAATCAGCCCCAGCATTTT CASSQGAGGNQPQHF
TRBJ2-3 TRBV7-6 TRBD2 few TGTGCCAGCAGCCGCAATCTCATAGCGGGAGGGAGCACAGATACGCAGTATTTT CASSRNLIAGGSTDTQYF
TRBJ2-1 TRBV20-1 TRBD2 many TGCAGTGCTAGAGAGTCTAGCGGGAGGGCCTACAATGAGCAGTTCTTC CSARESSGRAYNEQFF
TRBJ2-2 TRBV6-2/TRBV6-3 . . TGTGCCATCAGTTACTCTCGGGCTCCTAACACCGGGGAGCTGTTTTTT CAISYSRAPNTGELFF
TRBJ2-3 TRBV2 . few TGTGCCAGCAGTGGGGATTCCGCGACAGATACGCAGTATTTT CASSGDSATDTQYF
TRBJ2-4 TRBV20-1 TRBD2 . TGCAGTGCTAGTGCGGGGGGCGAGAGAAACATTCAGTACTTC CSASAGGERNIQYF
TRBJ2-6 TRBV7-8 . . TGTGCCAGCAGCACAATGGGGTGGGAGACGGCCAGCTCCAAGACTTTC CASSTMGWETASSKTF
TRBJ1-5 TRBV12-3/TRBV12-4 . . TGTGCCAGCAGTCGACAGCCTCTCAATCAGCCCCAGCATTTT CASSRQPLNQPQHF
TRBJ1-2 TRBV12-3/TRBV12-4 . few TGTGCCAGCAGTTTCATGGACGGCTACACCTTC CASSFMDGYTF
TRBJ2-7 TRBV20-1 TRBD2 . TGCAGTGCTGGTGTGGGAGGGGCCTACGAGCAGTACTTC CSAGVGGAYEQYF
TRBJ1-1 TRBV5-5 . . TGTGCCAGCAGCTTGCATCTTGACACGTATATTGAAGCTTTCTTT CASSLHLDTYIEAFF
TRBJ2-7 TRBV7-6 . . TGTGCCAGCAGCTCTAGCCTAAACTCCTACGAGCAGTACTTC CASSSSLNSYEQYF
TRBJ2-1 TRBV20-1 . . TGCAGTGCTATAACTGCTCACCAGGGGTCTAGCGGAGGCTACAATGAGCAGTTCTTC CSAITAHQGSSGGYNEQFF
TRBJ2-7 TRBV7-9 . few TGTGCCAGCAGCTTAGCTAATTTCTACGAGCAGTACTTC CASSLANFYEQYF
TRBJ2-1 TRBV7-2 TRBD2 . TGTGCCAGCATTAAAATACTAGCGGACTACAATGAGCAGTTCTTC CASIKILADYNEQFF
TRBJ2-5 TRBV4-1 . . TGCGCCAGCAGCCAAGGTAGAGGAGAAATTAAAGAGACCCAGTACTTC CASSQGRGEIKETQYF
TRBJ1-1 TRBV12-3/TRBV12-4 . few TGTGCCAGCAGCAAACAGGCGCCTGGGACTGAAGCTTTCTTT CASSKQAPGTEAFF
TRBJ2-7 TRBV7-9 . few TGTGCCAGCAGCTCCCGTGTCCAGGGAAACTACGAGCAGTACTTC CASSSRVQGNYEQYF
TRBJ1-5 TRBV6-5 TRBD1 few TGTGCCAGCAGGCTGACAGGGAATCAGCCCCAGCATTTT CASRLTGNQPQHF
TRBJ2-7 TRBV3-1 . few TGTGCCAGCAGCCAAGATTGGAACTACGAGCAGTACTTC CASSQDWNYEQYF
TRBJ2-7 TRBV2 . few TGTGCCAGCAGGGTACAGGGCTCCCCTTCCTACGAGCAGTACTTC CASRVQGSPSYEQYF
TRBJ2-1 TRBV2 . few TGTGCCAGCCTGTCGATGGGGTCACTTCCTTCGCACAATGAGCAGTTCTTC CASLSMGSLPSHNEQFF
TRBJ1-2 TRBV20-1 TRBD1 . TGCAGTGCGGATCTCTCGAGCAGGGGGCCGTCTGGCTACACCTTC CSADLSSRGPSGYTF